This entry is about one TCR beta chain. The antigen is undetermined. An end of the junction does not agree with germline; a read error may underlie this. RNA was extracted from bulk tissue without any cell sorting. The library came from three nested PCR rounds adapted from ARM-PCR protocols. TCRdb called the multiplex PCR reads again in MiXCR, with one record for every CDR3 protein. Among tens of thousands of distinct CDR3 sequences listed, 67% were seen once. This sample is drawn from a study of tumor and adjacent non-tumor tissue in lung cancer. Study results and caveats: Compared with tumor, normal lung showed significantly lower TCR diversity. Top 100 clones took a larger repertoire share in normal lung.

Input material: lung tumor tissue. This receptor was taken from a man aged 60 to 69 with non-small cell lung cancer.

The CDR3: CASSQEVAGHKEQFF. DNA of the CDR3: TGTGCAAGCAGCCAAGAGGTAGCGGGCCACAAGGAGCAGTTCTTC. The genes are TRBV4-2 and TRBJ2-1; TRBD2 agrees at 7 bases. The CDR3 extends over 15 amino acids. CDR1 is LGHNA, CDR2 YNFKEQ, per germline.